These T cell receptor beta chains were read from a single sample in a study of tumor-infiltrating lymphocytes in primary liver carcinoma. One entry per CDR3 protein, called by TCRdb with MiXCR from the multiplex PCR reads. The repertoire includes tens of thousands of distinct CDR3 sequences, approximately 70% of them detected once, and roughly a fifth sits in the top ten. Sequencing was done on a sample of liver tumor tissue from sampling region 1. These receptors all stem from a man aged 35 to 55 with primary liver carcinoma and hepatitis B virus infection. CDR3s include the opening cysteine and the closing phenylalanine or tryptophan. A D gene is named only where the DNA matches it firmly. Clone size is given for some rows only: seen once, a few or many times, or a class if the clone is expanded.

TRBJ2-2 | 16 | TRBV4-2 | NA | NA | CASSQAPNTDTGELFF | TGTGCCAGTAGCCAAGCGCCGAACACCGACACCGGGGAGCTGTTTTTT
TRBJ1-5 | 16 | TRBV6-1 | TRBD1 | once | CAISDRGELNNQPQHF | TGTGCCATCAGTGACAGGGGGGAGTTAAACAATCAGCCCCAGCATTTT
TRBJ2-3 | 11 | TRBV29-1 | NA | many | CSVVRIGQQYF | TGCAGCGTTGTTAGAATAGGACAGCAGTATTTT
TRBJ1-1 | 14 | TRBV27 | NA | NA | CASSFSGMNTEAFF | TGTGCCAGCAGTTTTTCAGGGATGAACACTGAAGCTTTCTTT
TRBJ2-7 | 13 | TRBV28 | NA | many | CASSFIGAREQYF | TGTGCCAGCAGTTTTATCGGGGCTCGAGAGCAGTACTTC
TRBJ2-6 | 17 | TRBV7-3 | NA | NA | CASSLRGSGAGANVLTF | TGTGCCAGCAGCTTAAGAGGGTCAGGCGCTGGGGCCAACGTCCTGACTTTC
TRBJ2-7 | 14 | TRBV6-5 | NA | once | CVSSYAVRGYVQYF | TGTGTCAGCAGTTATGCGGTCAGGGGATACGTGCAGTACTTC
TRBJ2-6 | 18 | TRBV6-5 | NA | NA | CTSCLWTRMKAGANILTF | NA
TRBJ2-7 | 18 | TRBV4-1 | NA | NA | CTSSLGQGAPEIPYEQYF | TGCACCAGCAGCCTTGGGCAGGGTGCCCCGGAAATTCCCTACGAGCAGTACTTC
TRBJ1-2 | 15 | TRBV6-1 | NA | NA | CASSEDRDRSYGYNF | TGTGCCAGCAGCGAAGACCGGGACCGATCGTATGGCTACAACTTC
TRBJ2-7 | 14 | TRBV6-5 | NA | NA | CVSSYQSTPLEQYF | TGTGTCAGCAGTTACCAGTCGACCCCTCTCGAGCAGTACTTC
TRBJ2-2 | 19 | TRBV7-8 | TRBD2 | NA | CASSPHWAGEPRDTGELFF | TGTGCCAGTAGCCCCCACTGGGCGGGAGAGCCTCGGGACACCGGGGAGCTGTTTTTT
TRBJ1-1 | 14 | TRBV5-6 | NA | once | CVSSLGLMKTEAFF | TGTGTCAGCAGCTTGGGGCTGATGAAGACTGAAGCTTTCTTT
TRBJ1-3 | 14 | TRBV7-9 | NA | NA | CASSVSGHRNTIYF | TGTGCCAGCAGCGTTTCGGGCCATAGAAACACCATATATTTT
TRBJ2-3 | 16 | TRBV5-4 | TRBD2 | NA | CVSSPWPLRGTDTQYF | TGTGTCAGCAGTCCTTGGCCGTTGCGGGGGACAGATACGCAGTATTTT
TRBJ1-1 | 13 | TRBV11-3 | NA | NA | CASSITVNTDAFF | TGCGCCAGCAGCATCACAGTGAACACTGACGCTTTCTTT
TRBJ1-2 | 16 | TRBV7-8 | TRBD1 | NA | CASRSSTLRDSYDYTF | TGTGCCAGCAGATCATCAACGCTCCGGGACAGCTATGACTACACCTTC
TRBJ2-2 | 16 | TRBV11-2 | NA | NA | CVSSPEPGTDTGELFF | TGTGTCAGCAGTCCCGAACCCGGGACGGACACCGGTGAGCTGTTTTTT
TRBJ1-5 | 15 | TRBV6-6 | NA | many | CAIRSGVNSNQPQHF | TGTGCCATCAGGTCCGGAGTGAATAGCAATCAGCCCCAGCATTTT
TRBJ2-3 | 14 | TRBV28 | NA | NA | CASIRTGGVDTQYF | TGTGCCAGCATTCGCACAGGGGGGGTAGATACGCAGTATTTT
TRBJ2-5 | 15 | TRBV28 | NA | NA | CASSRPGVDRETQYF | TGTGCCAGCAGTAGACCTGGTGTGGACAGAGAGACCCAGTACTTC
TRBJ1-1 | 13 | TRBV30 | NA | NA | CAWSVHSRTEAFF | TGTGCCTGGAGTGTACACTCCAGGACTGAAGCTTTCTTT
TRBJ2-1 | 14 | TRBV20-1 | TRBD2 | NA | CSAKIAGSSNEQFF | TGCAGTGCGAAAATAGCGGGATCGAGCAATGAGCAGTTCTTC
TRBJ1-2 | 15 | TRBV6-2/TRBV6-3 | NA | NA | CASTPTAWGNYVYPF | TGTGCCAGCACTCCGACCGCCTGGGGAAACTATGTCTACCCCTTC
TRBJ2-7 | 12 | TRBV6-1 | NA | NA | CASSVFGREQYF | TGTGCCAGCAGTGTATTCGGGCGCGAGCAGTACTTC
TRBJ2-1 | 18 | TRBV7-9 | NA | once | CASSLSSGRDVLTDEEFF | TGTGCCAGCAGCTTAAGCTCTGGCAGGGATGTCCTTACAGATGAAGAGTTCTTC
TRBJ2-1 | 12 | TRBV29-1 | NA | many | CSVDSRDNEQFF | TGCAGCGTTGATTCGCGGGACAATGAGCAGTTCTTC
TRBJ2-3 | 12 | TRBV6-1 | NA | once | CATVSGTETQYF | TGTGCAACTGTCTCGGGCACAGAAACGCAGTATTTT
TRBJ2-5 | 17 | TRBV5-6 | NA | NA | CASSYVLIDGDQETQYF | TGTGCCAGCAGCTACGTCCTTATAGACGGAGACCAAGAGACCCAGTACTTC
TRBJ1-3 | 14 | TRBV12-3/TRBV12-4 | NA | many | CASSLQGAGNTIYF | TGTGCCAGCAGCCTACAGGGAGCCGGAAACACCATATATTTT
TRBJ2-1 | 16 | TRBV9 | TRBD2 | NA | CASSVEAGVTYNEQFF | TGTGCCAGCAGCGTAGAAGCGGGAGTAACCTACAATGAGCAGTTCTTC
TRBJ2-5 | 14 | TRBV28 | TRBD1 | few | CASSGTERRETQYF | TGTGCCAGCAGCGGGACAGAGAGGAGGGAGACCCAGTACTTC
TRBJ1-5 | 13 | TRBV11-2 | NA | NA | CACSSDRYQPHHF | TGTGCCTGCAGCTCCGACAGATATCAGCCCCATCATTTT
TRBJ2-7 | 15 | TRBV6-5 | NA | many | CASSYSGQLVYEQYF | TGTGCCAGCAGTTACTCGGGACAACTCGTCTACGAGCAGTACTTC
TRBJ2-3 | 15 | TRBV11-2 | TRBD1 | few | CASSSRTGGMDTQCF | TGTGCCAGCAGCTCCCGGACAGGAGGTATGGATACGCAGTGTTTT
TRBJ2-7 | 13 | TRBV11-2 | NA | large | CASSLERRAEQYF | TGTGCCAGCAGCTTAGAAAGGCGCGCCGAGCAGTACTTC
TRBJ2-7 | 14 | TRBV6-5 | NA | NA | CASSPNPPETEQYF | TGTGCCAGCTCGCCCAACCCCCCGGAGACCGAGCAGTACTTC
TRBJ2-7 | 18 | TRBV11-2 | TRBD2 | NA | CASSSSVVLAGGEYEQYF | TGTGCCAGCAGCTCTTCCGTTGTACTAGCGGGAGGGGAGTACGAGCAGTACTTC
TRBJ2-1 | 16 | TRBV5-1 | TRBD2 | NA | CASSLGTSGVYNEQFF | TGCGCCAGCAGCTTGGGGACTAGCGGGGTTTACAATGAGCAGTTCTTC
TRBJ2-3 | 12 | TRBV20-1 | NA | NA | CSAKTGTDTQYF | TGCAGTGCCAAGACAGGCACGGATACGCAGTATTTT
TRBJ2-2 | 15 | TRBV4-1 | TRBD2 | NA | CASGEGGGYTGELFF | TGCGCCAGCGGGGAGGGCGGGGGATACACCGGGGAGTTGTTTTTT
TRBJ2-3 | 17 | TRBV12-3/TRBV12-4 | TRBD1 | many | CASSSPEGQGRSDTQYF | TGTGCCAGCAGTTCGCCTGAGGGACAGGGGCGGTCAGATACGCAGTATTTT
TRBJ2-7 | 15 | TRBV2 | NA | many | CASLVEVVGSYEQYF | TGTGCCAGCTTGGTCGAGGTAGTGGGCTCCTACGAGCAGTACTTC
TRBJ2-7 | 16 | TRBV29-1 | NA | NA | CSVEDQVATPSYEQYF | TGCAGTGTTGAAGATCAAGTGGCCACCCCTTCATACGAGCAGTACTTC
TRBJ1-1 | 15 | TRBV6-6 | NA | NA | CASRSRVVAPTEAFF | TGTGCCAGCCGGTCGAGGGTAGTGGCGCCCACTGAAGCTTTCTTT
TRBJ2-4 | 14 | TRBV2 | NA | many | CASSERNPKNIQYF | TGTGCCAGCAGTGAGAGGAATCCCAAAAACATTCAGTACTTC
TRBJ2-3 | 13 | TRBV6-1 | NA | many | CASSEDIGNTQYF | TGTGCCAGCAGTGAAGACATTGGAAATACGCAGTATTTT
TRBJ2-1 | 13 | TRBV11-2 | NA | NA | CTSNRGSLNEQFF | TGTACCAGCAACCGGGGCTCTTTGAATGAGCAGTTCTTC
TRBJ2-1 | 16 | TRBV11-2 | TRBD2 | NA | CVSSYSSTRGRGGGFF | TGTGTCAGCAGCTACTCATCGACTAGAGGGAGGGGAGGCGGGTTCTTC
TRBJ1-3 | 17 | TRBV7-8 | NA | NA | CASSLAYEPGDGNTIYF | TGTGCCAGTAGCTTAGCTTATGAACCAGGGGATGGAAACACCATATATTTT
TRBJ1-2 | 14 | TRBV7-9 | NA | many | CASSRAGPIYGYTF | TGTGCCAGCAGCCGTGCCGGGCCAATCTATGGCTACACCTTC
TRBJ1-4 | 16 | TRBV4-2 | TRBD1 | NA | CATSQDLQGMGEKPFF | TGTGCCACCAGCCAAGATTTACAGGGGATGGGTGAAAAACCGTTTTTT
TRBJ1-1 | 14 | TRBV11-2 | NA | NA | CASSPPGANTKTFF | TGTGCCAGCAGCCCCCCGGGCGCGAACACTAAAACTTTCTTT
TRBJ2-1 | 15 | TRBV2 | TRBD2 | few | CASSEEAGIYNEQFF | TGTGCCAGCAGTGAGGAAGCGGGGATATACAATGAGCAGTTCTTC